This TCR beta chain derives from a study of cytomegalovirus exposure and HLA in healthy donors. It was with 60 Vbeta and 13 Jbeta primers that the PCR ran. Data came from immunoSEQ multiplex PCR; TCRdb stores just in-frame clones and leaves some out. Among about 190,000 clones, roughly 73% were seen once, and the ten largest hold approximately 2%. General observations from the study: In vitro assays verified that a few CMV-associated chains recognized CMV antigens specifically. Another analysis was done later, and it associated around 16,000 TCR beta sequences with HLA alleles at 0.05 false discovery rate. Reportedly, a later analysis found an Asian-associated ancestry cluster had fewer N-insertions than the roughly 670-donor mean. The authors later found HLA-associated TCR beta chains more clonally expanded than equally common others.

A word on this clone: The antigen remains unidentified.

The sample comprised PBMCs. The TCR originated in a woman in her 30s in good health and CMV-seropositive.

The CDR3 loop reads CAISVDREWGYTF. Here the CDR3 DNA reads TGTGCCATCAGTGTTGACAGGGAGTGGGGCTACACCTTC. The chain links TRBV10-3 to TRBJ1-2, with 7 nucleotides matching TRBD1. V lost 4 bases and J lost 8; bases outside the gene matches: 7. Germline lookup yields CDR1 ENHRY and CDR2 SYGVKD. The CDR3 loop spans 13 amino acids.